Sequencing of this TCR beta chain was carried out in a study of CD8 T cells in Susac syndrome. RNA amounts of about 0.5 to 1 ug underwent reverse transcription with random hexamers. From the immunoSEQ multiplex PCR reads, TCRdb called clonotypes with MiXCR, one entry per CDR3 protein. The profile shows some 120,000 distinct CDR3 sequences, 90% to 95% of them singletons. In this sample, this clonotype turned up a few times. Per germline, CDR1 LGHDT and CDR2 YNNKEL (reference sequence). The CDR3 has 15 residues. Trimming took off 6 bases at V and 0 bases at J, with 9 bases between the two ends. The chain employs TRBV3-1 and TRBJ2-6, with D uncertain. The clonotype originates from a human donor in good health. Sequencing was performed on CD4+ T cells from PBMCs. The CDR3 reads CASSRTLSGANVLTF. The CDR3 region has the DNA TGTGCCAGCAGTCGAACTCTCTCTGGGGCCAACGTCCTGACTTTC.